This TCR beta chain was obtained from a study of naive and memory T cell subsets. This CDR3 has 15 amino acids. V gave up 7 bases and J gave up 0 bases, with 12 bases separating them. Germline V gene data show CDR1 as MNHNS and CDR2 as SASEGT. A UMI-containing oligonucleotide was joined by 3' ligation to the TCR cDNA template. This clonotype was observed many times. Four PCR rounds used nested alpha and beta constant region primers plus the SP2 primer. TCRdb used MiXCR to reprocess the UMI-ligation and nested PCR reads, holding one entry per CDR3 protein. The sample lists about 26,000 distinct CDR3 sequences, around 4.9% seen once, with around 7.4% in the top ten.

The rearrangement uses TRBV6-1 and TRBJ2-2; no clear D gene. This TCR came from an adult in good health. The sequencing sample was made of blood. The CDR3 coding sequence is TGTGCCAGCAAAAAGGGCTTCGCGAACACCGGGGAGCTGTTTTTT. Translation gives CASKKGFANTGELFF.